These 2 T cell receptor beta chains came from one sample sequenced in a study of shared clonotypes between healthy human individuals. This table comes from immunoSEQ multiplex PCR, and its TCRdb copy is limited to in-frame clones, with some not included. Counted here are around 1.6 million clones, nearly 99% occurring once; the ten biggest clones make up roughly 0.4%. The source material was naive CD4+ T cells sorted from blood. This sample's subset: CD45RA+ positively selected. These receptors all come from a man aged 30 to 45 in good health.

This chain connects TRBV5-6 to TRBJ2-2; D assignment may be TRBD1 or TRBD2 (5 bases each). The CDR3 is 17 amino acids. From germline, CDR1 is SGHDT and CDR2 YYEEEE. V was pared by 4 bases and J by 4 bases, with 20 bases between. The CDR3 region has the DNA TGTGCCAGCAGCGCTCCGGGGACCCCCGAGAGCACCGGGGAGCTGTTTTTT. Its translation: CASSAPGTPESTGELFF.

Points on this clone: Other DNA variants within this sample encode the same CDR3. The chain has TRBV18 and TRBJ1-4, with 7 bases fitting TRBD1. The V gene end was trimmed by 3 bases and the J gene end by 0 bases; junction bases not matched to a gene: 4. Per germline, CDR1 KGHSH and CDR2 LQKENI. The CDR3 sequence is 16 residues long. The CDR3 sequence: CASSPGQFATNEKLFF. The CDR3 DNA reads as TGTGCCAGCTCACCGGGACAGTTTGCAACTAATGAAAAACTGTTTTTT.